The clone carrying this T cell receptor beta chain was observed at least ten times. Template material for amplifying TCR beta CDR3 regions consisted of RNA transcripts. The HTBI set primed first-round TCR CDR3 RT-PCR. TCRdb reanalysed the multiplex PCR reads using MiXCR and keeps one entry per CDR3 protein. The data hold 300,000 to 500,000 distinct CDR3 sequences, with roughly an eighth observed a single time. The CDR3 is 18 residues long. CDR1 is MDHEN, CDR2 SYDVKM, per germline. J was trimmed by 6 bases and V by 6 bases; bases with no gene match: 20. This sample is drawn from a study of T cells in Graves' hyperthyroidism and ophthalmopathy. For the diagnoses, clinical symptoms, serum thyroxine and TRAb, thyroid ultrasound and orbital computed tomography were used.

This TCR came from a middle-aged man with Graves' ophthalmopathy. The V and J genes are TRBV28 and TRBJ2-7; the match to TRBD1 covers 10 bases. The sequenced sample consisted of blood. In nucleotides, the CDR3 is TGTGCCAGCAGACCACCGGGGACAGGGGAGACTCGACGAGGCGAGCAGTACTTC. As protein: CASRPPGTGETRRGEQYF. Combining the CDR3 with reference TRBV28 and TRBJ2-7 gives the whole variable domain DVKVTQSSRYLVKRTGEKVFLECVQDMDHENMFWYRQDPGLGLRLIYFSYDVKMKEKGDIPEGYSVSREKKERFSLILESASTNQTSMYLCASRPPGTGETRRGEQYFGPGTRLTVT.